This TCR beta chain was identified in a study of cytomegalovirus exposure and HLA in healthy donors. All donors participated as healthy donors of bone marrow. A note on this clone: What it binds is not known.

Points from the study as a whole: No immune exposure information besides CMV serostatus was available. Because they were indistinguishable, some V segments, including TRBV6-2 and TRBV6-3, were excluded. In a later analysis, CMV-associated beta chains were mostly HLA-associated, it appeared.

Researchers ran the PCR with 60 Vbeta and 13 Jbeta primers. The data were produced by immunoSEQ multiplex PCR, yet TCRdb's version contains in-frame clones alone and is incomplete. The table records about 140,000 clones, around two thirds of them present only once. The CDR3 loop spans 14 amino acids. Germline V gene lookup returns CDR1 LGHNA and CDR2 YSLEER. The junction had 6 bases not matched to a gene; V was cut back by 6 bases and J by 4 bases. The sequence came from a male donor in good health and CMV-seronegative. The chain couples TRBV4-3 to TRBJ1-5, with TRBD1 matching 7 bases. Source material: PBMCs. CDR3 loop: CASRRQGANQPQHF. Here the CDR3 DNA reads TGCGCCAGCAGGCGACAGGGAGCTAATCAGCCCCAGCATTTT.